What follows is one TCR beta chain and its context. The table lists this clonotype with a few counts. The antigen it binds to is not known. It has no much larger one-base neighbor in the sample; base qualities were not kept. The library came from 5' RACE. The run used an Illumina HiSeq 2000. Template switching added a universal primer binding site, and the final cDNA carried a unique molecular identifier that allowed TCR cDNA molecules to be counted accurately. Specific primers in the conserved constant-segment region were used to synthesize first-strand cDNA for TCR alpha and beta chains. To control for contamination, every cDNA library was double barcoded, receiving both a SMART-Mk sample barcode and Illumina barcodes. TruSeq adapter sequences, together with Illumina sample barcodes, were added in two successive PCR steps. The TCR alpha and beta cDNA libraries were sequenced on the Illumina HiSeq platform using custom primers. Per the authors' processing: MiGEC was used to process raw reads and extract unique molecular identifiers, and MiXCR was used to find CDR3 positions. For each individual, recombination models were inferred using an EM algorithm with the repgenHMM and IGoR tools. Shared clonotype analysis was performed with the tcR package in R, normalizing sharing by the product of cloneset sizes. To study raw recombination without the effects of thymic and clonal selection, out-of-frame nonproductive sequences were analyzed. The public reads were quality trimmed at Q25 with fastp and then assembled into clones with MiXCR by TCRdb, keeping productive beta chains. Merged by CDR3 protein, the rows form single entries marked with the most common genes and DNA. Clone size and V and J calls follow TCRdb, not the original study. For this sample the table gives hundreds of thousands of distinct CDR3 sequences, of which more than 9% were detected only once. In total, the top ten clones hold around 1.5% of the sample.

This specimen comes from a study of identical twins (dated by TCRdb to the mid-2010s). About the study as a whole: To test whether fetal clonotypes persist, this study deep-sequenced TCR alpha and beta repertoires from monozygotic twins, from unrelated adults of various ages, and from cord blood. To rule out contamination, replicate twin experiments were performed at different times with different library preparation protocols.

The CDR3, from cysteine to phenylalanine, totals 14 residues. The kept DNA is CDR3 alone, 42 bases in frame from the first base. V drops 5 bases and J drops 3 bases, leaving 14 bases in between. The full study reports these points: Invariant T cells such as MAIT and iNKT could partly confound zero-insertion analyses, although diverse VJ usage argued against such confounding for most clonotypes. A weaker excess of twin sharing was found in beta out-of-frame sequences because the signal-to-noise ratio was lowered by fewer shared sequences. Out-of-frame TCR alpha sharing in monozygotic twins was systematically underestimated by recombination models, whereas sharing between unrelated individuals was in agreement with the recombination models. Because the same donors could not be followed over many years, the conclusions depended on cross-sectional statistical analysis. Fewer insertions were carried by abundant cord blood beta clonotypes; a weaker similar trend was observed in young adult naive repertoires, while no such trend was observed in memory repertoires. Out-of-frame TCR alpha sequences shared between twins showed an excess of low generation-probability sequences compared with coincidental sharing between unrelated individuals.

Every donor was a healthy Caucasian. Three pairs of female monozygotic twins, all aged about 18 to 30 years, made up the twin cohort. The RNA used for TCR libraries was isolated from peripheral blood mononuclear cells. The data also belong to a second study, concerning yellow fever vaccine responses in identical twins. The second study, in turn, reports: According to the authors, in identical twins the way T cells responded to vaccination appeared partly convergent and partly personalized. Focusing on identical twins, the study followed the T cell clones that responded to the vaccine, and did so with precision.

Recombination joined TRBV12-3 or TRBV12-4 with TRBJ2-7; the D segment could be TRBD2, given 5 matching bases. This TCR derives from a woman aged 18 to 35 in good health. The sequencing input was PBMCs. Read as DNA, the sequence is TGTGCCAGCAGTGCCGCCGGGGTGATCTACGAGCAGTACTTC. Its translation reads: CASSAAGVIYEQYF.